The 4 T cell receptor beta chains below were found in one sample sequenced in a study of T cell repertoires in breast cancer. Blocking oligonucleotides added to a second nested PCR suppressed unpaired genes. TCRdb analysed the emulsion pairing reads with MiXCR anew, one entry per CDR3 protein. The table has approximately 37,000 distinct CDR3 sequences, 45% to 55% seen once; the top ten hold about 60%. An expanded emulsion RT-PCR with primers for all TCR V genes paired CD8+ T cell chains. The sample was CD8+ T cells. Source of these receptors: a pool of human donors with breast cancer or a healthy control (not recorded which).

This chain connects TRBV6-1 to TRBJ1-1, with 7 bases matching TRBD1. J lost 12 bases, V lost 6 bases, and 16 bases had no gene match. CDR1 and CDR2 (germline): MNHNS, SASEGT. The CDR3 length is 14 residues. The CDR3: CASRKIGQGVVTFF. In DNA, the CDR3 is TGTGCCAGCAGAAAAATAGGCCAGGGGGTAGTAACTTTCTTT.

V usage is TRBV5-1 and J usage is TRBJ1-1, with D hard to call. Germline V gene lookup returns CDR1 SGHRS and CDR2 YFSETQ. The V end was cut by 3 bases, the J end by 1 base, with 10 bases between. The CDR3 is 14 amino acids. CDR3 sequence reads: CASSYEGWNTEAFF. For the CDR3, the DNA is TGCGCCAGCAGCTATGAGGGATGGAACACTGAAGCTTTCTTT.

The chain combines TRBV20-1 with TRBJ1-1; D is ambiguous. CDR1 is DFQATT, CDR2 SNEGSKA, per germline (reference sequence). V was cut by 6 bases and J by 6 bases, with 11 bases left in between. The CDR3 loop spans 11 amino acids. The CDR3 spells CSALLVPEAFF. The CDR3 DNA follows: TGCAGTGCCTTGTTGGTTCCTGAAGCTTTCTTT.

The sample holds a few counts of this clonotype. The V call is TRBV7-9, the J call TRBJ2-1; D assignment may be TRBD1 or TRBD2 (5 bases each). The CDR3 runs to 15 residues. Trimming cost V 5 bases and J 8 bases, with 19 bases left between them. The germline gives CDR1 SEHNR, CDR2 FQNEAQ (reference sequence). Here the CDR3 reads CASSPGATIADEQFF. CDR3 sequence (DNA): TGTGCCAGCAGCCCCGGGGCAACAATAGCCGATGAGCAGTTCTTC. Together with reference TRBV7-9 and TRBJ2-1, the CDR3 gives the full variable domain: DTGVSQNPRHKITKRGQNVTFRCDPISEHNRLYWYRQTLGQGPEFLTYFQNEAQLEKSRLLSDRFSAERPKGSFSTLEIQRTEQGDSAMYLCASSPGATIADEQFFGPGTRLTVL.